This TCR beta chain was identified in a study of T cell responses to AZD1222 COVID-19 vaccine. Findings and caveats of the study: Reportedly, nearly half the spike-specific TCRs target unmutated variant regions. CD4 TCRs linked to vaccination spanned spike, dominating at 160-218 and 743-854. At study baseline, merely roughly 6 AZD1222 recipients were seropositive. A mostly white British donor set with more females was recruited, and clonal diversity was possibly underestimated.

Assay: immunoSEQ multiplex PCR; the TCRdb copy retains only in-frame clones and omits some. The sample yields more than 75,000 clones, approximately 89% seen once. To note about this clone: Its specificity is not known.

The length of the CDR3 is 13 residues. Trimming at V came to 4 bases and at J to 4 bases, leaving 4 bases not matched to a gene. Germline loops: CDR1 GTSNPN, CDR2 SVGIG (reference sequence). The clonotype was recovered from an adult who received the AZD1222 COVID-19 vaccine. The chain joins TRBV30 to TRBJ1-5, with TRBD1 matching over 7 bases. Sequenced here: peripheral blood, sampled 28 days after the second AZD1222 dose. The chain's CDR3 is CAWTGGGNQPQHF. In DNA form, the CDR3 reads TGTGCCTGGACAGGGGGTGGAAATCAGCCCCAGCATTTT.